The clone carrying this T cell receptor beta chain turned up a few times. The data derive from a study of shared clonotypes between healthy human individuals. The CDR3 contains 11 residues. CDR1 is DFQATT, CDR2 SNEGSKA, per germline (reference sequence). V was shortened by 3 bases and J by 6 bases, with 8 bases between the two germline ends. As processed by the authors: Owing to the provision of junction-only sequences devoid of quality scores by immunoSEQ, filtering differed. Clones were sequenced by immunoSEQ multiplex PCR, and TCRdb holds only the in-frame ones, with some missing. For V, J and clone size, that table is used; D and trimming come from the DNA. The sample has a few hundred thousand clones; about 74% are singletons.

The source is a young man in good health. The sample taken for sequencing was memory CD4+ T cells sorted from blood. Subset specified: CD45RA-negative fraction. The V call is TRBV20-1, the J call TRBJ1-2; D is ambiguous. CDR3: CSASLRNGYTF. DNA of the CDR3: TGCAGTGCTAGCTTACGGAATGGCTACACCTTC.